Presented here are 8 T cell receptor beta chains from one specimen sequenced in a study of T cell changes during pregnancy in multiple sclerosis. The data were produced by immunoSEQ multiplex PCR, yet TCRdb's version contains in-frame clones alone and is incomplete. The table shows about 17,000 clones, with over 75% occurring only once. The sample here was CD8+ T cells from peripheral blood mononuclear cells, taken after pregnancy. The receptors shown here come from a female donor in good health, enrolled as a control in a pregnancy study.

This clone was seen once. The V gene is TRBV11-2, the J gene TRBJ2-7; 9 bases map to TRBD2. CDR3 length equals 17 residues. From germline, CDR1 is SGHAT and CDR2 FQNNGV. V dropped 3 bases and J dropped 7; count of bases not matched to a gene: 16. In DNA, the CDR3 is TGTGCCAGCAGCTTGAGGGGTCGCGGGAGGGCGATTGGGGAGCAGTACTTC. Translated: CASSLRGRGRAIGEQYF.

The chain carries TRBV18 and TRBJ2-7, with a possible D match to TRBD1 (6 bases). The CDR3 has 13 amino acids. Germline CDR1 and CDR2: KGHSH and LQKENI. V shed 3 bases and J shed 4 bases, with 10 bases lying between them. The CDR3 nucleotides are TGTGCCAGCTCACCTGAGGGGGTTTACGAGCAGTACTTC. Protein: CASSPEGVYEQYF.

This chain joins TRBV5-6 and TRBJ1-5; 7 nucleotides match TRBD1. CDR3 length: 14 amino acids. Germline V gene sequence: CDR1 SGHDT, CDR2 YYEEEE. V shed 2 bases, J shed 6 bases, and the junction held 5 bases outside the gene matches. Here the CDR3 DNA reads TGTGCCAGCAGCTTCCACAGGGGAAGTCAGCCCCAGCATTTT. Translation: CASSFHRGSQPQHF.

This chain connects TRBV12-5 to TRBJ1-1; D not certain. CDR1 is LGHNT, CDR2 FRNRAP, per germline. The germline V and J ends were trimmed by 6 bases and 11 bases, with 28 bases remaining between them. This CDR3 is 16 amino acids long. The CDR3 protein is CASGLTYTGSGAGAFF. The CDR3 coding sequence is TGTGCTAGTGGATTAACTTACACGGGGTCTGGTGCTGGGGCTTTCTTT.

V gene TRBV5-5 combines with J gene TRBJ1-5; no clear D gene. The germline V gene encodes CDR1 SGHKS and CDR2 YYEKEE (reference sequence). The germline V and J ends were trimmed by 1 base and 0 bases, with 5 bases remaining between them. The CDR3 runs to 14 residues. The CDR3 is CASSLYTSNQPQHF. The CDR3 DNA sequence: TGTGCCAGCAGCTTGTACACTAGCAATCAGCCCCAGCATTTT.

The rearrangement joins TRBV29-1 to TRBJ1-3; 10 bases are a match to TRBD1. Trimming cost V 6 bases and J 4 bases; bases outside gene matches: 9. The CDR3 spans 15 residues. Looked up from germline, CDR1 is SQVTM and CDR2 is ANQGSEA. CDR3 region: CSVLISGQGGNTIYF. CDR3 sequence (DNA): TGCAGCGTCCTTATTTCGGGACAGGGGGGAAACACCATATATTTT. Based on the CDR3 plus reference TRBV29-1 and TRBJ1-3, the full variable domain is SAVISQKPSRDICQRGTSLTIQCQVDSQVTMMFWYRQQPGQSLTLIATANQGSEATYESGFVIDKFPISRPNLTFSTLTVSNMSPEDSSIYLCSVLISGQGGNTIYFGEGSWLTVV.

The chain combines TRBV27 with TRBJ1-5, with D tentatively TRBD1 (6 bases). This CDR3 has 14 residues. Germline assignment: CDR1 MNHEY and CDR2 SMNVEV (reference sequence). Trimming stripped 8 bases from V and 7 bases from J, with 18 bases between. CDR3 coding DNA: TGTGCCAGCGCGTTTGCGGGGGCATGGCAGCCCCAGCATTTT. It specifies CASAFAGAWQPQHF.

V is TRBV7-9 and J is TRBJ2-5; unclear D gene. The J call is uncertain, as TRBJ2-7 better fits the DNA end. Germline CDR1 and CDR2: SEHNR and FQNEAQ (reference sequence). The length of the CDR3 is 14 residues. The CDR3 sequence: CASSLGENPYEQYF. DNA of the CDR3: TGTGCCAGCAGCTTAGGAGAAAACCCCTACGAGCAGTACTTC.